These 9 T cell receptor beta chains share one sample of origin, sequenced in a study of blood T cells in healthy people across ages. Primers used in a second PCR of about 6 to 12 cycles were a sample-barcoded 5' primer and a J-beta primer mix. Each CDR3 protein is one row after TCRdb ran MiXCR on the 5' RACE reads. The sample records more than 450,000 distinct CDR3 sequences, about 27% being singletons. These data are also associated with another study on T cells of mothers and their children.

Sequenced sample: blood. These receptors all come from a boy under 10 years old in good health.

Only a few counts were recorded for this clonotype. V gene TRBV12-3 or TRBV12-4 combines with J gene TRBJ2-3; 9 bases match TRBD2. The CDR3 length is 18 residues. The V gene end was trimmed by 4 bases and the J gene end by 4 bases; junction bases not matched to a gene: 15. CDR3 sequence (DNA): TGTGCCAGCAGTTCCGCCCCGGGGCTAGCGGGAACAGCAGATACGCAGTATTTT. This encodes CASSSAPGLAGTADTQYF.

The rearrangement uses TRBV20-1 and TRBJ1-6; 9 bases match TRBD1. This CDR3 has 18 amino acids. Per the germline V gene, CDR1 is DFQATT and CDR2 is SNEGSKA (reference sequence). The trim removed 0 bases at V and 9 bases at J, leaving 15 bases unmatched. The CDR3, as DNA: TGCAGTGCTAGAGATTGGAGTATTTCGGACAGGGGATTTTCACCCCTCCACTTT. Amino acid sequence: CSARDWSISDRGFSPLHF.

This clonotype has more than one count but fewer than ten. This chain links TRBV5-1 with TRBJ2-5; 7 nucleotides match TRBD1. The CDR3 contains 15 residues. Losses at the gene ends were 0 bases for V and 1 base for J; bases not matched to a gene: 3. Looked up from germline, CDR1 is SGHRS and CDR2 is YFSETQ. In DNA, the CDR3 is TGCGCCAGCAGCTTGGAGGGGGCAAGCCAAGAGACCCAGTACTTC. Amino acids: CASSLEGASQETQYF.

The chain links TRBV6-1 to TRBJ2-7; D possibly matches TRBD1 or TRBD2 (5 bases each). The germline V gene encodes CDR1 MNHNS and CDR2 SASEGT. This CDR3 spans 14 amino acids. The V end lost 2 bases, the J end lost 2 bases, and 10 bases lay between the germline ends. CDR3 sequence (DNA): TGTGCCAGCAGTGAAAATGTGGGGGCCTACGAGCAGTACTTC. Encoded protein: CASSENVGAYEQYF.

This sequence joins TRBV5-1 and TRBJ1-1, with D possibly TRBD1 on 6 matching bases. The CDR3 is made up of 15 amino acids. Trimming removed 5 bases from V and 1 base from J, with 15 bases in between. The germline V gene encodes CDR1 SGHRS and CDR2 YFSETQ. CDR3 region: CASRGIGQRNTEAFF. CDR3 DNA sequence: TGCGCCAGCAGGGGAATCGGACAGAGGAACACTGAAGCTTTCTTT.

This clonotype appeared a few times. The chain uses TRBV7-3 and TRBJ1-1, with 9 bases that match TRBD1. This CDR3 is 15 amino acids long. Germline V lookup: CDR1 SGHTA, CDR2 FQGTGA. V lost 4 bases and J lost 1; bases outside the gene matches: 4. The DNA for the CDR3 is TGTGCCAGCAGCTCTACAGGGGGCCGGAACACTGAAGCTTTCTTT. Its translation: CASSSTGGRNTEAFF.

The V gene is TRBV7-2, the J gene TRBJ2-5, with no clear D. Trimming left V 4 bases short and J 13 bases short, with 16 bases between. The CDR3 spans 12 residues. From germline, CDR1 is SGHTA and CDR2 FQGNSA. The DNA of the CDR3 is TGTGCCAGCAGCTCTCCTACCCTGGCCCGGTACTTC. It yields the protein CASSSPTLARYF.

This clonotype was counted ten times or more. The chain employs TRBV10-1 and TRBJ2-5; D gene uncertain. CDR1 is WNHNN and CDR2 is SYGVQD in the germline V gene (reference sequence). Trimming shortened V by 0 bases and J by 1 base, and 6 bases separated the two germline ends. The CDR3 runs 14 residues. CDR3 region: CASSESTSQETQYF. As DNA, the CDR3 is TGCGCCAGCAGTGAGTCGACGTCCCAAGAGACCCAGTACTTC.

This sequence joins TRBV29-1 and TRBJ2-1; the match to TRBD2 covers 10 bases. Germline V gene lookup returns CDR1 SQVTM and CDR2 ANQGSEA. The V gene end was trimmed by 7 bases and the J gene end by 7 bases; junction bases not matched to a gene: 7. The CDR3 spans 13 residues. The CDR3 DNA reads TGCAGCGGGGGCGAGACTAGCGGGAATGAGCAGTTCTTC. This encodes CSGGETSGNEQFF.